This TCR beta chain was profiled in a study of cytomegalovirus exposure and HLA in healthy donors. Study-wide background: A prior study identified 117 million unique TCR beta sequences from around 180 million T cells.

Study outcomes and limitations: As a later analysis revealed, the rate of TCR association differed by HLA locus, with DRB1 most and HLA-C fewest. In vitro testing confirmed a few CMV-associated chains as specific for CMV antigens. Later analysis suggested most CMV-associated TCR beta chains were HLA-restricted.

PCR primers comprised 60 Vbeta and 13 Jbeta primers. The protocol was immunoSEQ multiplex PCR, while the TCRdb copy is restricted to in-frame clones and leaves out a portion. The sample carries approximately 110,000 clones, about two thirds recorded once. The sample holds one count of this clone. What it binds is unknown. The sequence came from a man in his fifties or sixties in good health and CMV-seropositive. The sample was PBMCs.

The DNA for the CDR3 is TGCGCCAGCAGCTTGGGGCAGGTCGGAAACACCATATATTTT. This codes for CASSLGQVGNTIYF. V and J are TRBV5-1 and TRBJ1-3; D remains unclear. The V end lost 0 bases, the J end lost 4 bases, and 8 bases lay between the germline ends. This CDR3 has 14 residues. The germline V gene encodes CDR1 SGHRS and CDR2 YFSETQ.